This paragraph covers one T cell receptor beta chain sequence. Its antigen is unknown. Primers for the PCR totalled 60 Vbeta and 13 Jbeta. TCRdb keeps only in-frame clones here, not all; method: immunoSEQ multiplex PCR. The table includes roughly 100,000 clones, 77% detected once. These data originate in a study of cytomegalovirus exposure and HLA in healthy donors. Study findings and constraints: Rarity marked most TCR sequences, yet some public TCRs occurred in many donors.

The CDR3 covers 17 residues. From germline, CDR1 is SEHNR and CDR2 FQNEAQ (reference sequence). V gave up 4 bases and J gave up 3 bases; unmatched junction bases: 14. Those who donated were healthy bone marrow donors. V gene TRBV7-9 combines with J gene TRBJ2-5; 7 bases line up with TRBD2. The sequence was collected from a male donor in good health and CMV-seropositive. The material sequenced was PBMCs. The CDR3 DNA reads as TGTGCCAGCAGCTCGACCCAAAAGAGCGGGACGAAAGAGACCCAGTACTTC. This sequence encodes CASSSTQKSGTKETQYF.